The rows below give T cell receptor beta chains drawn from one sample of a study of T cell repertoires in cytomegalovirus infection. TCRdb re-derived calls from the reads in MiXCR, one entry per CDR3 protein. In the table there are roughly 570,000 distinct CDR3 sequences, over 35% of which are singletons. The antigens these receptors bind are not known. The sample in question was cultured PBMCs, obtained from culture after CMV antigen stimulation. These receptors all come from a human donor in good health (CMV status not recorded). Some clones in this sample may be carry-over from other donors' samples. CDR3s include the opening cysteine and the closing phenylalanine or tryptophan. D genes are given only for firm matches. Some rows mark clone size as missing; the rest say once, few, many or name a class of expanded clone.

>TRBV12-3/TRBV12-4|TRBJ2-5|.|13|.
CASSLEVGRTQYF
TGTGCCAGCAGTTTAGAGGTGGGACGGACCCAGTACTTC
>TRBV7-2|TRBJ1-3|few|15|TRBD1
CASSRWTGSGNTIYF
TGTGCCAGCAGCCGATGGACAGGGTCAGGAAACACCATATATTTT
>TRBV7-2|TRBJ2-5|many|15|TRBD2
CASSPTAGAGETQYF
TGTGCCAGCAGCCCTACAGCGGGGGCGGGGGAGACCCAGTACTTC
>TRBV4-1|TRBJ2-3|.|17|.
CASSRSRQRFGADTQYF
TGCGCCAGCAGCCGTTCCCGACAGAGGTTTGGCGCAGATACGCAGTATTTT
>TRBV4-3|TRBJ2-5|few|17|TRBD2
CASSQDFIAGGQETQYF
TGCGCCAGCAGCCAAGATTTTATAGCGGGAGGGCAAGAGACCCAGTACTTC
>TRBV7-2|TRBJ2-1|few|13|.
CASSLDVVREQFF
TGTGCCAGCAGCTTAGATGTGGTCCGTGAGCAGTTCTTC
>TRBV11-2|TRBJ1-1|.|13|.
CASRWGSGTEAFF
TGTGCCAGCAGATGGGGTTCGGGGACTGAAGCTTTCTTT
>TRBV5-6|TRBJ2-1|.|17|.
CASSFVSWQPNYNEQFF
TGTGCCAGCAGCTTCGTTAGTTGGCAGCCTAATTACAATGAGCAGTTCTTC
>TRBV6-6|TRBJ2-5|.|15|.
CASSFPGEGKETQYF
TGTGCCAGCAGTTTTCCAGGGGAGGGGAAAGAGACCCAGTACTTC
>TRBV28|TRBJ1-5|few|14|.
CASSFYIVNQPQHF
TGTGCCAGCAGTTTTTATATTGTAAATCAGCCCCAGCATTTT
>TRBV20-1|TRBJ2-7|once|12|.
CSAQQGRYEQYF
TGCAGTGCTCAGCAGGGCAGGTACGAGCAGTACTTC
>TRBV12-3/TRBV12-4|TRBJ2-7|few|12|.
CASRIGGKEQYF
TGTGCCAGCAGGATAGGAGGGAAGGAGCAGTACTTC
>TRBV20-1|TRBJ2-1|.|14|TRBD2
CSARRAGVPNEQFF
TGCAGTGCTAGAAGGGCGGGAGTACCCAATGAGCAGTTCTTC
>TRBV7-8|TRBJ1-3|.|15|TRBD1
CASSPRGPSGNTIYF
TGTGCCAGCAGCCCCAGGGGGCCCTCTGGAAACACCATATATTTT
>TRBV24-1|TRBJ2-5|.|16|TRBD2
CATSDPASGPLPTQYF
TGTGCCACCAGTGACCCCGCTAGCGGTCCCTTACCGACCCAGTACTTC
>TRBV2|TRBJ2-1|.|15|TRBD2
CASRDGTSGGNEQFF
TGTGCCAGCAGAGACGGGACTAGCGGGGGAAATGAGCAGTTCTTC
>TRBV18|TRBJ2-3|.|16|.
CASSPQMGGSTDTQYF
TGTGCCAGCTCACCGCAAATGGGAGGTAGCACAGATACGCAGTATTTT
>TRBV7-8|TRBJ2-1|.|15|.
CASSLDGKGGHEQFF
TGTGCCAGCAGCTTAGACGGGAAGGGGGGGCATGAGCAGTTCTTC
>TRBV7-2|TRBJ2-3|many|13|TRBD2
CASASGTTDTQYF
TGTGCCAGCGCTAGCGGGACGACGGATACGCAGTATTTT
>TRBV7-9|TRBJ2-5|.|15|.
CASSFPTGVQETQYF
TGTGCCAGCAGCTTCCCAACAGGAGTCCAAGAGACCCAGTACTTC
>TRBV10-2|TRBJ2-4|few|18|.
CASSDLITGRGLKNIQYF
TGCGCCAGCAGTGACCTGATCACAGGGAGAGGACTTAAAAACATTCAGTACTTC
>TRBV27|TRBJ2-1|.|14|.
CASSRPGTTDEQFF
TGTGCCAGCAGTCGACCCGGGACAACCGATGAGCAGTTCTTC
>TRBV6-5|TRBJ2-4|few|13|.
CASLWMAKNIQYF
TGTGCCAGCCTTTGGATGGCCAAAAACATTCAGTACTTC
>TRBV7-2|TRBJ2-3|many|14|.
CASSRSYRADTQYF
TGTGCCAGCAGCAGATCGTATCGGGCAGATACGCAGTATTTT